The entry below gives a single T cell receptor beta chain sequence along with its context. Sequencing used immunoSEQ multiplex PCR; TCRdb keeps in-frame clones, though not all of them. The sample consists of some 160,000 clones, 80% to 90% of them appearing once. These data originate in a study of blood T cell repertoires in COVID-19. For the study at large: PBMCs, B-cell-depleted T cells, or T cells provided the cDNA or gDNA that made up the material.

Trimming took 0 bases from V and 2 from J, leaving 5 bases between them. The CDR3 is made up of 14 amino acids. Germline V gene data show CDR1 as SGHTA and CDR2 as FQGTGA. Sequencing used peripheral blood. The source is a woman aged 60 to 75 with active COVID-19. The chain carries TRBV7-3 and TRBJ2-1, with D maybe TRBD2 (5 bases). The CDR3 bases are TGTGCCAGCAGCTTAACTAGCGCCTACAATGAGCAGTTCTTC. Its translation is CASSLTSAYNEQFF.